This T cell receptor (beta chain) derives from a study of T cell responses to AZD1222 COVID-19 vaccine. The CDR3 runs 13 residues. Trimming left V 6 bases short and J 9 bases short, with 15 bases between. Germline-derived CDR1 and CDR2 are SEHNR and FQNEAQ (reference sequence). Profiling relied on immunoSEQ multiplex PCR, and the TCRdb table lists in-frame clones only, not all of them. The table lists roughly 42,000 clones, 88% of them singletons, with about 27% in the top ten. This chain uses TRBV7-9 with TRBJ2-1; the D is unclear. This TCR was recovered from an adult who received the MenACWY meningococcal vaccine as a control. The source was peripheral blood, collected 28 days after the second dose of the MenACWY control vaccine. The chain's CDR3 is CASRSARAPEQFF. The CDR3 nucleotides are TGTGCCAGCAGGTCGGCCCGGGCGCCTGAGCAGTTCTTC.